The 30 T cell receptor beta chains given below trace back to one sample, sequenced in a study of OX40 agonist ivuxolimab in advanced cancers. This table comes from immunoSEQ multiplex PCR, and its TCRdb copy is limited to in-frame clones, with some not included. The sample lists around 60,000 clones; about 86% were seen once. The sample here was CD4+ or CD8+ T cells sorted from blood, taken in a trial of the OX40 agonist ivuxolimab. These receptors all stem from an adult with an advanced solid tumor such as melanoma, head and neck, liver or kidney cancer.

The chain joins TRBV15 to TRBJ1-5; D possibly corresponds to TRBD1 (6 bases). The germline CDR1 and CDR2 sequences are LNHNV and YYDKDF (reference sequence). V was cut by 1 base and J by 3 bases, with 10 bases left in between. This CDR3 has 15 residues. CDR3 nucleotides: TGTGCCACCAGCAGAGGGGCAGGGGTCAATCAGCCCCAGCATTTT. Amino acid sequence: CATSRGAGVNQPQHF.

This rearrangement joins TRBV7-9 to TRBJ1-4; weak D call: TRBD1 (6 bases). V was clipped by 1 base and J by 5 bases, with 17 bases between them. The CDR3 totals 17 residues. Germline-derived CDR1 and CDR2 are SEHNR and FQNEAQ (reference sequence). The CDR3 DNA reads as TGTGCCAGCAGCTTAGGGGTAGGGGGAGGTCCGAATGAAAAACTGTTTTTT. Encoded protein: CASSLGVGGGPNEKLFF.

The gene calls are TRBV4-1 and TRBJ2-5; D remains unclear. V was trimmed by 4 bases and J by 4 bases, leaving 16 bases between them. Germline V gene sequence: CDR1 MGHRA, CDR2 YSYEKL. The CDR3 loop spans 15 amino acids. The CDR3 region is CASSLTGPGVETQYF. CDR3 in DNA: TGCGCCAGCAGCCTGACGGGCCCAGGTGTAGAGACCCAGTACTTC.

CDR3: CASRFLEGGANVLTF. In nucleotides, the CDR3 is TGTGCCAGTAGGTTTCTCGAAGGCGGGGCCAACGTCCTGACTTTC. The gene calls are TRBV19 and TRBJ2-6; the D is unclear. Germline V CDR1 and CDR2: LNHDA, SQIVND (reference sequence). This CDR3 region has 15 residues. V dropped 6 bases and J dropped 4 bases, with 13 bases sitting between them.

J is TRBJ1-3 and V is TRBV7-9, with D perhaps TRBD1 (5 bases). This CDR3 contains 15 residues. The germline V and J ends were trimmed by 5 bases and 4 bases, with 15 bases remaining between them. From germline, CDR1 is SEHNR and CDR2 FQNEAQ (reference sequence). CDR3 DNA: TGTGCCAGCAGCCGGCGAGGGGCGGAAGGAAACACCATATATTTT. Amino acid sequence: CASSRRGAEGNTIYF.

This chain connects TRBV2 to TRBJ2-7, with a tentative D call TRBD2 (7 bases). The CDR3 has 14 amino acids. Trimming took off 4 bases at V and 2 bases at J, with 12 bases between the two ends. Germline V lookup: CDR1 SNHLY, CDR2 FYNNEI. CDR3 nucleotide sequence: TGTGCCAGCAGTGTGGGAGGGGGGGCCTACGAGCAGTACTTC. Protein sequence: CASSVGGGAYEQYF.

This clone was counted a single time. The chain joins TRBV4-1 to TRBJ2-7; TRBD1 agrees at 9 bases. Germline CDR1 reads MGHRA; CDR2 reads YSYEKL. Losses at the gene ends were 1 base for V and 1 base for J; bases not matched to a gene: 2. The CDR3 length is 15 residues. The CDR3, as DNA: TGCGCCAGCAGCCAAGGCGGGACAGGGTCCTACGAGCAGTACTTC. It is translated as CASSQGGTGSYEQYF.

This clone was found once. The rearrangement uses TRBV6-1 and TRBJ2-7, with D perhaps being TRBD1 or TRBD2 (6 bases each). V gave up 8 bases and J gave up 4 bases, with 18 bases separating them. The CDR3 extends over 14 amino acids. Germline V lookup: CDR1 MNHNS, CDR2 SASEGT. The CDR3 is CASSLWGAQYEQYF. The DNA for the CDR3 is TGTGCCAGCTCCTTATGGGGGGCTCAGTACGAGCAGTACTTC.

The J gene is TRBJ2-5, the V gene TRBV5-1; 9 bases are shared with TRBD2. Germline V gene sequence: CDR1 SGHRS, CDR2 YFSETQ. CDR3 length equals 14 residues. V dropped 4 bases and J dropped 5; count of bases not matched to a gene: 6. CDR3 protein: CASSTGLAGETQYF. The CDR3 DNA is TGCGCCAGCAGCACGGGACTAGCCGGCGAGACCCAGTACTTC.

V and J are TRBV6-1 and TRBJ2-2; D is possibly TRBD1 (6 bases). This CDR3 has 15 residues. Germline loops: CDR1 MNHNS, CDR2 SASEGT. The V end was cut by 7 bases, the J end by 0 bases, with 12 bases between. The CDR3 region is CASTLGQPNTGELFF. The CDR3 coding sequence is TGTGCCAGCACCTTAGGACAGCCGAACACCGGGGAGCTGTTTTTT.

The rearrangement links TRBV5-1 to TRBJ2-7; maybe TRBD2 (5 bases). V lost 4 bases and J 5 bases, leaving 10 bases between the germline ends. Germline-derived CDR1 and CDR2 are SGHRS and YFSETQ. The CDR3 sequence is 12 residues long. CDR3 in DNA: TGCGCCAGCAGCGGAGGCGGCGACGAGCAGTACTTC. This sequence encodes CASSGGGDEQYF.

J is TRBJ1-3 and V is TRBV6-5; D gene ambiguous. The germline V gene encodes CDR1 MNHEY and CDR2 SVGAGI. The germline V and J ends were trimmed by 0 bases and 6 bases, with 12 bases remaining between them. The CDR3 spans 15 residues. The CDR3 sequence: CASSYSRFRPNTIYF. CDR3 DNA: TGTGCCAGCAGTTACTCAAGGTTCAGGCCAAACACCATATATTTT.

This rearrangement joins TRBV6-1 to TRBJ1-4; D is uncertain. Trimming took off 0 bases at V and 8 bases at J, with 4 bases between the two ends. This CDR3 is 12 amino acids long. Germline CDR1 and CDR2: MNHNS and SASEGT. For the CDR3, the DNA is TGTGCCAGCAGTGAAGCTTTGGAAAAACTGTTTTTT. This codes for CASSEALEKLFF.

The chain carries TRBV19 and TRBJ2-6, with 10 bases matching TRBD1. Germline V gene sequence: CDR1 LNHDA, CDR2 SQIVND (reference sequence). Trimming removed 2 bases from V and 1 base from J; junction bases left unmatched: 2. The CDR3 is 17 amino acids. The CDR3 nucleotides are TGTGCCAGTAGTATACGGGACAGGGGTTCTGGGGCCAACGTCCTGACTTTC. Protein: CASSIRDRGSGANVLTF.

The chain employs TRBV11-2 and TRBJ1-5; TRBD1 aligns across 8 bases. V dropped 5 bases and J dropped 4; count of bases not matched to a gene: 1. Germline V lookup: CDR1 SGHAT, CDR2 FQNNGV. The CDR3 spans 13 residues. CDR3 region: CASSQGANQPQHF. CDR3 in DNA: TGTGCCAGCAGCCAGGGGGCGAATCAGCCCCAGCATTTT.

The chain uses TRBV7-2 and TRBJ2-1; D is undetermined. This CDR3 spans 15 amino acids. Germline values: CDR1 SGHTA, CDR2 FQGNSA. Trimming removed 6 bases from V and 5 bases from J, with 17 bases in between. CDR3 in amino acids: CASSQRRNLNNEQFF. In DNA form, the CDR3 reads TGTGCCAGCAGTCAACGGAGAAACCTCAACAATGAGCAGTTCTTC.

The chain links TRBV27 to TRBJ2-3, with 9 bases matching TRBD2. Germline CDR1 and CDR2: MNHEY and SMNVEV (reference sequence). The CDR3 covers 15 residues. The V and J ends lost 6 bases and 5 bases, in that order; junction bases with no gene match: 9. The CDR3 reads CASSYGRGGRDTQYF. The CDR3 DNA reads as TGTGCCAGCAGCTATGGGCGGGGGGGCAGAGATACGCAGTATTTT.

This clone has just one count. This chain links TRBV19 with TRBJ1-5; no firm D call. The CDR3 is 12 amino acids. Trimming shortened V by 5 bases and J by 7 bases, and 9 bases separated the two germline ends. The germline CDR1 and CDR2 sequences are LNHDA and SQIVND (reference sequence). CDR3 protein: CASSRGSQPQHF. In nucleotides, the CDR3 is TGTGCCAGTAGTCGGGGATCCCAGCCCCAGCATTTT.

The genes are TRBV11-2 and TRBJ1-1; no clear D. The germline V gene has CDR1 SGHAT and CDR2 FQNNGV. V gave up 1 base and J gave up 11 bases, with 14 bases separating them. This CDR3 has 13 amino acids. The DNA of the CDR3 is TGTGCCAGCAGCTTAGGGCCAACCGAGGTGGCTTTCTTT. This translates into CASSLGPTEVAFF. The full variable domain, rest sourced from reference TRBV11-2 and TRBJ1-1, is EAGVAQSPRYKIIEKRQSVAFWCNPISGHATLYWYQQILGQGPKLLIQFQNNGVVDDSQLPKDRFSAERLKGVDSTLKIQPAKLEDSAVYLCASSLGPTEVAFFGQGTRLTVV.

The rearrangement links TRBV7-6 to TRBJ1-1; no clear D. The CDR3 has 13 residues. Trimming shortened V by 5 bases and J by 0 bases, and 7 bases separated the two germline ends. Germline V gene lookup returns CDR1 SGHVS and CDR2 FNYEAQ. CDR3 loop: CASSVVLNTEAFF. In nucleotides, the CDR3 is TGTGCCAGCAGCGTAGTGTTGAACACTGAAGCTTTCTTT.

The J gene is TRBJ1-1, the V gene TRBV19, with D maybe TRBD1 (6 bases). CDR1 is LNHDA and CDR2 is SQIVND in the germline V gene (reference sequence). V was cut by 3 bases and J by 1 base, with 15 bases left in between. The CDR3 runs to 16 residues. The chain's CDR3 is CASSMSRGQENTEAFF. CDR3 sequence (DNA): TGTGCCAGTAGTATGAGCCGGGGGCAGGAGAACACTGAAGCTTTCTTT.

The rearrangement links TRBV6-6 to TRBJ2-6; D gene ambiguous. There are 16 residues in the CDR3. With 6 bases removed from V and 3 bases from J, the gap between germline ends came to 15 bases. Germline CDR1 MNHNY, CDR2 SVGAGI (reference sequence). The CDR3 spells CASSFPPRVGANVLTF. CDR3 in DNA: TGTGCCAGCAGCTTCCCACCTCGAGTTGGGGCCAACGTCCTGACTTTC.

This rearrangement joins TRBV5-8 to TRBJ2-6; D is possibly TRBD1 or TRBD2 (6 bases each). Germline CDR1 SGHTS, CDR2 YDEGEE. Trimming cost V 2 bases and J 0 bases, with 12 bases left between them. This CDR3 spans 17 amino acids. CDR3 sequence: CASSLTGTASGANVLTF. The CDR3 coding sequence is TGTGCCAGCAGCTTAACAGGGACTGCCTCTGGGGCCAACGTCCTGACTTTC.

The CDR3 DNA reads as TGTGCCACCAGCAGAACAATAACCCAGGGAGGAAACACTGAAGCTTTCTTT. Amino acid sequence: CATSRTITQGGNTEAFF. The chain carries TRBV15 and TRBJ1-1; TRBD1 is a possible D gene (5 bases). The V end lost 2 bases, the J end lost 2 bases, and 18 bases lay between the germline ends. CDR1 and CDR2 (germline): LNHNV, YYDKDF (reference sequence). This CDR3 region has 17 residues. Full variable domain (outside the CDR3, taken from reference TRBV15 and TRBJ1-1): DAMVIQNPRYQVTQFGKPVTLSCSQTLNHNVMYWYQQKSSQAPKLLFHYYDKDFNNEADTPDNFQSRRPNTSFCFLDIRSPGLGDTAMYLCATSRTITQGGNTEAFFGQGTRLTVV.

The rearrangement uses TRBV18 and TRBJ2-2; D call uncertain. V shed 4 bases and J shed 5 bases, with 17 bases lying between them. The CDR3 has 16 residues. Germline CDR1 is KGHSH and CDR2 is LQKENI. In DNA form, the CDR3 reads TGTGCCAGCTCACAGAATAGGGCGGAAAGGACCGGGGAGCTGTTTTTT. Amino acid sequence: CASSQNRAERTGELFF.

CDR3 loop: CASLPGQGLPTDTQYF. Here the CDR3 DNA reads TGTGCCAGCTTACCGGGGCAGGGACTCCCCACAGATACGCAGTATTTT. The chain has TRBV18 and TRBJ2-3; maybe TRBD2 (6 bases). In germline, CDR1 is KGHSH, CDR2 LQKENI. V lost 7 bases to trimming and J lost 2 bases, with 19 bases between them. The CDR3 is 16 residues long.

The chain is built from TRBV5-1 and TRBJ2-1; D might be TRBD1 (5 bases). CDR3 length equals 14 residues. Germline V gives CDR1 SGHRS, CDR2 YFSETQ. Trimming pared 7 bases from V and 0 bases from J, leaving 11 bases between. The CDR3: CASRRTSSYNEQFF. Written as DNA, the CDR3 is TGCGCCAGCCGGCGGACAAGCTCCTACAATGAGCAGTTCTTC.

The chain is built from TRBV7-8 and TRBJ1-1; no firm D call. The CDR3 covers 16 residues. V lost 2 bases and J 0 bases, leaving 13 bases between the germline ends. Germline values: CDR1 SGHVS, CDR2 FQNEAQ. The CDR3 DNA sequence: TGTGCCAGCAGCTTACTTGTAAGTGGGATGAACACTGAAGCTTTCTTT. Translated: CASSLLVSGMNTEAFF. Full variable domain (rest looked up from reference TRBV7-8 and TRBJ1-1): GAGVSQSPRYKVAKRGQDVALRCDPISGHVSLFWYQQALGQGPEFLTYFQNEAQLDKSGLPSDRFFAERPEGSVSTLKIQRTQQEDSAVYLCASSLLVSGMNTEAFFGQGTRLTVV.

This chain joins TRBV7-2 and TRBJ1-2, with D perhaps matching TRBD1 (6 bases). The CDR3 runs 14 residues. CDR1 and CDR2 from the germline V gene are SGHTA and FQGNSA. V was pared by 6 bases and J by 3 bases, with 14 bases between. CDR3 in DNA: TGTGCCAGCAGTCCACAGGGAAGAGACTATGGCTACACCTTC. It codes for CASSPQGRDYGYTF.

The chain is built from TRBV2 and TRBJ2-2; D gene ambiguous. Trimming took 3 bases from V and 0 from J, leaving 23 bases between them. Germline V gene sequence: CDR1 SNHLY, CDR2 FYNNEI. The length of the CDR3 is 20 residues. This CDR3 reads CASSEDRARMARSNTGELFF. In DNA, the CDR3 is TGTGCCAGCAGTGAGGACCGGGCCCGGATGGCTAGATCGAACACCGGGGAGCTGTTTTTT.